These 26 T cell receptor beta chains came from one sample sequenced in a study of T cells after yellow fever vaccination (dated by TCRdb to about 2019). Library preparation used 5' RACE. Sequencing relied on an Illumina HiSeq 2500. TCRdb cleaned the public reads at Q25 with fastp, built clones with MiXCR and kept in-frame beta chains. Identical CDR3 proteins give one entry, which carries the most common genes and DNA. This sample lists about 85,000 distinct CDR3 sequences; about 14% were detected once. Approximately 25% of the sample goes to the ten largest clones. This specimen's treatment or condition label, per the study, means: live attenuated yellow fever vaccine strain. The starting material was CD8+ T cells not binding an NS4B(214-222) dextramer, sorted from PBMCs, obtained approximately 20 days after the first yellow fever vaccination. According to the study, the label for this sample's cell subset or site signals: NS4B epitope dextramer-negative CD8 T cells. The receptors stem from a young man who received the YFV17D yellow fever vaccine.

This clonotype was picked up many times. The V and J genes are TRBV12-5 and TRBJ2-5, with TRBD1 identical over 8 bases. The CDR3 has 15 residues. Germline CDR1 is LGHNT and CDR2 is FRNRAP. The junction had 12 bases not matched to a gene; V was cut back by 5 bases and J by 7 bases. The CDR3 DNA sequence: TGTGCTAGTGGTCCTGGGCAGGGGGCGGCCGCGACCCAGTACTTC. Residues: CASGPGQGAAATQYF.

The gene calls are TRBV7-9 and TRBJ2-3; 7 bases fit TRBD2. Germline loops: CDR1 SEHNR, CDR2 FQNEAQ (reference sequence). The V gene end was trimmed by 5 bases and the J gene end by 0 bases; junction bases not matched to a gene: 8. This CDR3 comprises 16 residues. This CDR3 is CASSPRDYPSTDTQYF. The CDR3 DNA is TGTGCCAGCAGCCCTCGGGACTACCCGAGCACAGATACGCAGTATTTT.

The rearrangement uses TRBV7-3 and TRBJ2-5; D is unresolved. V was shortened by 5 bases and J by 2 bases, with 12 bases between the two germline ends. The CDR3 covers 14 residues. Looked up from germline, CDR1 is SGHTA and CDR2 is FQGTGA. CDR3 region: CASSPTATQETQYF. The DNA of the CDR3 is TGTGCCAGCAGCCCCACGGCAACTCAAGAGACCCAGTACTTC.

The rearrangement uses TRBV5-6 and TRBJ2-7, with 7 bases matching TRBD2. V gave up 10 bases and J gave up 1 base; unmatched junction bases: 8. Germline V CDR1 and CDR2: SGHDT, YYEEEE. The CDR3 length is 13 residues. The CDR3 bases are TGTGCCTCTGAGGGAGGGAATTCCTACGAGCAGTACTTC. This sequence encodes CASEGGNSYEQYF.

The table lists this clonotype with a few counts. The chain combines TRBV20-1 with TRBJ2-7; 9 bases agree with TRBD2. This CDR3 spans 15 amino acids. After removal of 5 bases from V and 3 bases from J, the junction contained 11 bases not matched to a gene. The germline gives CDR1 DFQATT, CDR2 SNEGSKA (reference sequence). The CDR3 DNA reads TGCAGTGCTCGCTCCGGGACTAGCCCCCACTACGAGCAGTACTTC. Its protein is CSARSGTSPHYEQYF.

In this sample, this clonotype turned up many times. The CDR3 DNA reads TGTGCCAGCAGTCCGCTGGGGTACGAGCAGTACTTC. Translated: CASSPLGYEQYF. The J gene is TRBJ2-7, the V gene TRBV12-3 or TRBV12-4; D not certain. This CDR3 has 12 amino acids. With 5 bases removed from V and 4 bases from J, the gap between germline ends came to 9 bases.

This clonotype appeared many times. V usage is TRBV21-1 and J usage is TRBJ2-7; the table assigns TRBD2, which was not confirmed against the DNA. TRBV21-1 constitutes a pseudogene. The CDR3 runs 13 residues. The chain's CDR3 is CASGAGGFYEQYV. The CDR3 coding sequence is TGTGCCAGCGGAGCGGGGGGGTTCTACGAGCAGTACGTC.

The chain joins TRBV6-1 to TRBJ2-2, with 7 bases identical to TRBD1. Trimming cost V 5 bases and J 0 bases; bases outside gene matches: 6. Per the germline V gene, CDR1 is MNHNS and CDR2 is SASEGT. The CDR3 sequence is 16 residues long. The CDR3 protein is CASSRGRGTNTGELFF. In DNA, the CDR3 is TGTGCCAGCAGTCGCGGCAGGGGGACGAACACCGGGGAGCTGTTTTTT.

V is TRBV6-2 or TRBV6-3 and J is TRBJ2-7; D is ambiguous. The germline V and J ends were trimmed by 2 bases and 0 bases, with 2 bases remaining between them. The length of the CDR3 is 12 residues. CDR1 and CDR2 (germline): MNHEY, SVGEGT. The CDR3 loop reads CASSYPSYEQYF. The CDR3 nucleotides are TGTGCCAGCAGTTACCCCTCCTACGAGCAGTACTTC.

CDR3 bases: TGTGCCAGCAGTGACTCCAATGAAGAGACCCAGTACTTC. Translating it yields CASSDSNEETQYF. J is TRBJ2-5 and V is TRBV9, with D hard to call. CDR3 length: 13 residues. V shed 5 bases and J shed 3 bases, with 11 bases lying between them. CDR1 and CDR2 (germline): SGDLS, YYNGEE.

This clonotype was recorded a few times. The rearrangement uses TRBV10-3 and TRBJ2-4; D is undetermined. The CDR3 covers 11 residues. From germline, CDR1 is ENHRY and CDR2 SYGVKD. V was clipped by 0 bases and J by 9 bases, with 3 bases between them. The CDR3 is CAISESGIQYF. In DNA, the CDR3 is TGTGCCATCAGTGAGTCGGGCATTCAGTACTTC.

V is TRBV29-1 and J is TRBJ1-5; 8 positions match TRBD1. The germline V gene has CDR1 SQVTM and CDR2 ANQGSEA. The CDR3 extends over 14 amino acids. V lost 4 bases to trimming and J lost 3 bases; unmatched junction nucleotides: 5. This chain's CDR3 is CSVAGGANNQPQHF. The CDR3 region has the DNA TGCAGCGTTGCAGGGGGCGCGAACAATCAGCCCCAGCATTTT.

The CDR3: CASSLAGRLVHEQYF. CDR3 in DNA: TGCGCCAGCAGCTTGGCGGGCCGACTCGTCCACGAGCAGTACTTC. The rearrangement joins TRBV5-1 to TRBJ2-7; D is unclear. V dropped 0 bases and J dropped 5 bases, with 15 bases sitting between them. The CDR3 runs 15 residues. Germline V gene lookup returns CDR1 SGHRS and CDR2 YFSETQ.

This clonotype was observed a few times. V gene TRBV3-1 combines with J gene TRBJ2-5, with D perhaps assigned TRBD1 or TRBD2 (5 bases each). This CDR3 comprises 15 residues. Trimming stripped 3 bases from V and 5 bases from J, with 16 bases between. In germline, CDR1 is LGHDT, CDR2 YNNKEL (reference sequence). In nucleotides, the CDR3 is TGTGCCAGCAGCCAGACCGGGACCGCCTTCGAGACCCAGTACTTC. Translating gives CASSQTGTAFETQYF.

This clonotype has just a few counts. The chain uses TRBV7-9 and TRBJ1-4; D remains unclear. This CDR3 region has 16 residues. CDR1 and CDR2 from the germline V gene are SEHNR and FQNEAQ (reference sequence). Trimming stripped 3 bases from V and 8 bases from J, with 19 bases between. The CDR3 DNA reads TGTGCCAGCAGCTTCAAAAGTGGGCAGGCCGGGGAAAAACTGTTTTTT. It codes for CASSFKSGQAGEKLFF.

A few counts support this clonotype. The CDR3 here is CSVEDIQQETQYF. CDR3 nucleotides: TGCAGCGTTGAAGATATACAGCAAGAGACCCAGTACTTC. The chain recombines TRBV29-1 with TRBJ2-5; D uncertain. V shed 0 bases and J shed 2 bases, with 7 bases lying between them. Germline values: CDR1 SQVTM, CDR2 ANQGSEA. The CDR3 is 13 residues long.

This clonotype occurred a few times. V and J are TRBV29-1 and TRBJ2-4; D unclear. Trimming shortened V by 2 bases and J by 0 bases, and 8 bases separated the two germline ends. Germline V gene lookup returns CDR1 SQVTM and CDR2 ANQGSEA. The CDR3 length is 14 residues. The CDR3 protein is CSVESRAAKNIQYF. Here the CDR3 DNA reads TGCAGCGTTGAATCCCGGGCAGCCAAAAACATTCAGTACTTC. Variable domain in full (rest from reference TRBV29-1 and TRBJ2-4): SAVISQKPSRDICQRGTSLTIQCQVDSQVTMMFWYRQQPGQSLTLIATANQGSEATYESGFVIDKFPISRPNLTFSTLTVSNMSPEDSSIYLCSVESRAAKNIQYFGAGTRLSVL.

This chain joins TRBV4-1 and TRBJ2-1; TRBD1 matches at 9 bases. Germline CDR1 MGHRA, CDR2 YSYEKL. The CDR3 contains 16 residues. The trim removed 0 bases at V and 5 bases at J, leaving 5 bases unmatched. Written as DNA, the CDR3 is TGCGCCAGCAGCCAAGAAAGACAGGGGGGTAACAATGAGCAGTTCTTC. This translates into CASSQERQGGNNEQFF.

With regard to this clonotype: Its ends do not fully match the called genes, so a read error is possible. This chain uses TRBV11-1 with TRBJ2-1, with TRBD2 matching over 9 bases. Germline assignment: CDR1 SGHAT and CDR2 FQDESV (reference sequence). This CDR3 comprises 17 residues. CDR3 DNA sequence: TGTGCCAGCAGCTTAGAGGGACTAGCTGCCTCCGACAATGAGCAGTTCTTC. As protein: CASSLEGLAASDNEQFF.

This clonotype was observed a handful of times. The rearrangement joins TRBV5-1 to TRBJ2-3, with D possibly matching TRBD2 (6 bases). V lost 4 bases and J lost 2, with 17 bases in between. The CDR3 has 16 residues. Per germline, CDR1 SGHRS and CDR2 YFSETQ. The DNA of the CDR3 is TGCGCCAGCAGCCATGAGCCGGGGGAACCCACAGATACGCAGTATTTT. It encodes CASSHEPGEPTDTQYF.

The chain uses TRBV10-3 and TRBJ2-7; 9 bases map to TRBD1. Germline values: CDR1 ENHRY, CDR2 SYGVKD. V shed 3 bases and J 5 bases; nucleotides not matched to a gene: 14. This CDR3 comprises 17 residues. CDR3 sequence reads: CAISEITRDRAFNEQYF. Written as DNA, the CDR3 is TGTGCCATCAGTGAAATTACAAGGGACAGGGCTTTCAACGAGCAGTACTTC.

In this sample, this clonotype turned up many times. The chain employs TRBV7-6 and TRBJ2-2, with TRBD1 matching over 9 bases. J was trimmed by 2 bases and V by 2 bases; bases with no gene match: 6. The CDR3 runs to 17 residues. Germline CDR1 and CDR2: SGHVS and FNYEAQ. The CDR3 DNA sequence: TGTGCCAGCAGCTTACCAAGGACAGGGGTAAACACCGGGGAGCTGTTTTTT. Protein: CASSLPRTGVNTGELFF.

This clonotype showed up just a few times. This chain joins TRBV10-2 and TRBJ1-2; D gene ambiguous. CDR3 length: 14 residues. Trimming shortened V by 2 bases and J by 6 bases, and 13 bases separated the two germline ends. The germline gives CDR1 WSHSY, CDR2 SAAADI. The DNA of the CDR3 is TGCGCCAGCAGTGAGATGCAGGTTGGGAATGGCTACACCTTC. It codes for CASSEMQVGNGYTF.

The rearrangement links TRBV4-3 to TRBJ2-7; 7 nucleotides align to TRBD1. The CDR3 is 14 amino acids. V gave up 0 bases and J gave up 3 bases; unmatched junction bases: 2. CDR1 is LGHNA, CDR2 YSLEER, per germline. CDR3 in amino acids: CASSQDAGGYEQYF. In DNA form, the CDR3 reads TGCGCCAGCAGCCAAGATGCAGGGGGCTACGAGCAGTACTTC.

This chain joins TRBV28 and TRBJ2-1, with D possibly matching TRBD2 (5 bases). The CDR3 is 13 amino acids. Between the trimmed V and J ends, which lost 7 bases and 7 bases, there was a span of 14 bases. Germline V gene data show CDR1 as MDHEN and CDR2 as SYDVKM. The chain's CDR3 is CASNPAGWNEQFF. The CDR3 nucleotides read TGTGCCAGCAATCCCGCGGGCTGGAATGAGCAGTTCTTC.

This clonotype was found a few times. V gene TRBV7-8 combines with J gene TRBJ1-5, with D unclear. Trimming took 1 base from V and 6 from J, leaving 10 bases between them. CDR3 length: 14 amino acids. The germline V gene has CDR1 SGHVS and CDR2 FQNEAQ. The CDR3 nucleotides are TGTGCCAGCAGCTTAGACGGGGTATCTCAGCCCCAGCATTTT. Its translation: CASSLDGVSQPQHF.